The entry below describes one T cell receptor (beta chain). The antigen is undetermined. Method: immunoSEQ multiplex PCR; TCRdb's copy keeps in-frame clones and lacks some. The sample carries over 10,000 clones, approximately 84% recorded once. The sample originates from a study of memory B cells and T cells in multiple sclerosis. CFSE-dim autoproliferating and CFSE-high non-proliferating T cells from unstimulated culture were sequenced separately. Cultures began with roughly 5.4x10^7 CFSE-labeled PBMCs, unstimulated for more than 6 days, with replicate wells pooled. PBMCs were labeled with around 0.55 uM CFSE and cultured without exogenous stimuli. Germline assignment: CDR1 GTSNPN and CDR2 SVGIG (reference sequence). The V end lost 0 bases, the J end lost 11 bases, and 16 bases lay between the germline ends. This CDR3 contains 13 residues. Study-level findings and limits: Shared clonotype counts depended on differing compartment clone-set sizes and were normalized.

The source is a human donor with multiple sclerosis. The chain links TRBV30 to TRBJ2-5; the D gene could be TRBD1 or TRBD2 (5 bases each). The source material was PBMCs from blood kept in culture. In DNA, the CDR3 is TGTGCCTGGAGTGTGCAGGGCGACTATGGGCAGTACTTC. Amino acids: CAWSVQGDYGQYF.